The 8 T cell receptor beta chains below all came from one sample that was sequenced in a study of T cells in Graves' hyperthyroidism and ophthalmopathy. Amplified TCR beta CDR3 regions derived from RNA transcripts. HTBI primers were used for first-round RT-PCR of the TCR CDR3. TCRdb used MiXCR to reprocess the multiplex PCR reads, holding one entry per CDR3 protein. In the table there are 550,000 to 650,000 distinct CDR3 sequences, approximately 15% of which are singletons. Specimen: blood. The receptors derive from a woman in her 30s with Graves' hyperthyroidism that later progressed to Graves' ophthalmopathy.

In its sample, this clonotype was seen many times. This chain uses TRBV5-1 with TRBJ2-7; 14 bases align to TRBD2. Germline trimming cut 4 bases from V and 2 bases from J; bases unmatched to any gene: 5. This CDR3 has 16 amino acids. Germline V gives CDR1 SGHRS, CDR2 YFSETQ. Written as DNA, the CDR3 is TGCGCCAGCAGCCCGGGGACTAGCGGGAGTCCCTACGAGCAGTACTTC. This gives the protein CASSPGTSGSPYEQYF. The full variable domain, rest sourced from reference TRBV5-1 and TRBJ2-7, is KAGVTQTPRYLIKTRGQQVTLSCSPISGHRSVSWYQQTPGQGLQFLFEYFSETQRNKGNFPGRFSGRQFSNSRSEMNVSTLELGDSALYLCASSPGTSGSPYEQYFGPGTRLTVT.

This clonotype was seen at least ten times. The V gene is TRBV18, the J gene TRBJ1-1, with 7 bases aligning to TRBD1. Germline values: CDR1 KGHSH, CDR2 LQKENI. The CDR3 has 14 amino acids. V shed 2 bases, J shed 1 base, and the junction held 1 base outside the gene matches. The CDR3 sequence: CASSPEGANTEAFF. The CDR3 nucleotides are TGTGCCAGCTCACCAGAGGGGGCGAACACTGAAGCTTTCTTT.

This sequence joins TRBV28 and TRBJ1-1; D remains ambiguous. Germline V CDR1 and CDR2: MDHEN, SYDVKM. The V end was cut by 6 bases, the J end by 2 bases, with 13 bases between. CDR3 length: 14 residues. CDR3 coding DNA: TGTGCCAGCAGACCCGGACGGGGAAACACTGAAGCTTTCTTT. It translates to CASRPGRGNTEAFF. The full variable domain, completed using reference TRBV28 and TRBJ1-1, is DVKVTQSSRYLVKRTGEKVFLECVQDMDHENMFWYRQDPGLGLRLIYFSYDVKMKEKGDIPEGYSVSREKKERFSLILESASTNQTSMYLCASRPGRGNTEAFFGQGTRLTVV.

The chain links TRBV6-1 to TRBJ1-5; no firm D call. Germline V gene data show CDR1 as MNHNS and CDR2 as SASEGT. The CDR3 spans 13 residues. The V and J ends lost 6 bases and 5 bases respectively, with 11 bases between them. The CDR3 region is CASSSSKDQPQHF. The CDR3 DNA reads TGTGCCAGCAGCTCCTCAAAGGATCAGCCCCAGCATTTT.

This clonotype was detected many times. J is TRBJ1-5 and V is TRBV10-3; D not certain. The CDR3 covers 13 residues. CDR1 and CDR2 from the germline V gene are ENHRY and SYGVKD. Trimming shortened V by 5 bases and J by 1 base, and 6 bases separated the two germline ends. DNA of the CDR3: TGTGCCATCAGTTCAGACAGCAATCAGCCCCAGCATTTT. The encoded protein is CAISSDSNQPQHF.

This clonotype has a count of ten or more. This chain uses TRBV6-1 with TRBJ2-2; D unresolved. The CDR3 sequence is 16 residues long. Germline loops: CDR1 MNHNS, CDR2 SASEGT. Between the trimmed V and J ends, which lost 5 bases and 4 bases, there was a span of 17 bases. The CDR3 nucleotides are TGTGCCAGCAGTTTTTCCCTCCCGACTGGCACCGGGGAGCTGTTTTTT. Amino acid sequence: CASSFSLPTGTGELFF.

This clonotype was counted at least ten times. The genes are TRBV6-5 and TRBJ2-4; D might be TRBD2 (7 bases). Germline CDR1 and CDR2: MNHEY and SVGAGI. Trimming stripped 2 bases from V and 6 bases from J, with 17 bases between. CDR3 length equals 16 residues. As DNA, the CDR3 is TGTGCCAGCAGTTACGGGGGAGGGGGGGACGGAAACATTCAGTACTTC. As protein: CASSYGGGGDGNIQYF.

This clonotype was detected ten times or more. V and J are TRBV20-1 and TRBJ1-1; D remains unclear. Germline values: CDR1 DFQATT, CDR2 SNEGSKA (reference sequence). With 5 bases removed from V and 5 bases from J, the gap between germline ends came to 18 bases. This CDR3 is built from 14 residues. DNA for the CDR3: TGCAGTGCTGCCCCCCCACCGTCATCGACTGAAGCTTTCTTT. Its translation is CSAAPPPSSTEAFF.